Listed below are T cell receptor beta chains from one sample, sequenced in a study of neurological immune-mediated disorders. Via MiXCR, TCRdb re-called the 5' RACE reads, giving one row per CDR3 protein. The data contain some 77,000 distinct CDR3 sequences, roughly 13% of them singletons. The sequenced material came from PBMCs. The origin of the receptors is a female donor with HTLV-1-associated myelopathy (HAM/TSP). Each CDR3 is given with its conserved first and last residue. A D gene is named only where the DNA matches it firmly. The size entry is marked missing in some rows and otherwise reads once, few, many or a size class.

d_call	v_call	j_call	clone_size	cdr3_aa	cdr3_nt
.	TRBV27	TRBJ1-2	many	CASSISPRYGYTF	TGTGCCAGCAGTATATCACCCCGCTATGGCTACACCTTC
TRBD1	TRBV11-2	TRBJ1-4	.	CASSLRRWDRKNEKLFF	TGTGCCAGCAGCTTACGGAGATGGGACAGAAAAAATGAAAAACTGTTTTTT
.	TRBV6-5	TRBJ1-1	.	CASSYSLGGRATFEAFF	TGTGCCAGCAGTTACTCGCTGGGTGGAAGGGCGACTTTCGAAGCTTTCTTT
.	TRBV11-2	TRBJ2-7	.	CASSLEGQNKPRDVYGQYF	TGTGCCAGCAGCTTAGAGGGGCAGAACAAACCGAGGGACGTATACGGGCAGTACTTC
.	TRBV18	TRBJ2-1	many	CASSPNTGTYNEQFF	TGTGCCAGCTCACCAAACACAGGAACCTACAATGAGCAGTTCTTC
TRBD2	TRBV5-1	TRBJ2-2	.	CASSSLPTSSGEMIF	TGCGCCAGCAGTTCCCTCCCGACTAGCTCCGGGGAGATGATTTTT
.	TRBV5-6	TRBJ2-7	many	CASSFQWSSYEQYF	TGTGCCAGCAGCTTTCAGTGGAGCTCCTACGAGCAGTACTTC
.	TRBV29-1	TRBJ1-2	many	CSASDTNYGYTF	TGCAGCGCATCGGACACGAACTATGGCTACACCTTC
.	TRBV5-1	TRBJ2-7	many	CASSLEGNEQYF	TGCGCCAGCAGCTTGGAGGGTAACGAGCAGTACTTC
.	TRBV12-3/TRBV12-4	TRBJ2-7	many	CASSLRGYGYEQYF	TGTGCCAGCAGTCTCCGCGGGTACGGATACGAGCAGTACTTC
TRBD2	TRBV6-5	TRBJ2-7	.	CASSYGTTYEQYF	TGTGCCAGCAGTTACGGGACTACCTACGAGCAGTACTTC
TRBD1	TRBV5-6	TRBJ2-1	.	CASNSRDRVPNEQFF	TGTGCCAGCAACTCCCGGGACAGGGTCCCCAATGAGCAGTTCTTC
TRBD1	TRBV11-2	TRBJ2-3	many	CASSLETGYEDTQYF	TGTGCCAGCAGCTTAGAGACAGGGTATGAAGATACGCAGTATTTT
.	TRBV2	TRBJ2-7	many	CASSPDRLHEQYF	TGTGCCAGCAGTCCCGACAGGCTACACGAGCAGTACTTC
.	TRBV4-1	TRBJ2-7	many	CASSQALGVSGYEQYF	TGCGCCAGCAGCCAAGCCCTGGGGGTAAGTGGCTACGAGCAGTACTTC
.	TRBV20-1	TRBJ1-1	.	CRPEAGPEAFF	TGCAGGCCCGAGGCAGGCCCTGAAGCTTTCTTT
.	TRBV10-2	TRBJ1-5	.	CASSRLGDNQPQHF	TGCGCCAGCAGTAGGCTGGGTGACAATCAGCCCCAGCATTTT
TRBD1	TRBV30	TRBJ2-3	many	CARSGDRGTDTQYF	TGTGCCCGTTCAGGGGACAGGGGCACAGATACGCAGTATTTT
TRBD1	TRBV3-1	TRBJ2-5	.	CASSQGDRGRQETQYF	TGTGCCAGCAGCCAAGGAGACAGGGGGCGCCAAGAGACCCAGTACTTC
.	TRBV19	TRBJ2-7	many	CASSPYRTETSYEQYF	TGTGCCAGTAGTCCATACAGGACCGAAACCTCCTACGAGCAGTACTTC
.	TRBV5-1	TRBJ1-2	many	CASSLGAQINYGYTF	TGCGCCAGCAGCTTGGGAGCACAGATTAACTATGGCTACACCTTC
TRBD1	TRBV20-1	TRBJ2-7	.	CSARDWAGGTYEQYF	TGCAGTGCTAGAGATTGGGCAGGGGGCACCTACGAGCAGTACTTC
.	TRBV12-3/TRBV12-4	TRBJ1-2	many	CASSSLGGYTF	TGTGCCAGCAGTTCCCTGGGTGGCTACACCTTC
.	TRBV3-1	TRBJ1-1	many	CASSQSTPSKAFF	TGTGCCAGCAGCCAATCGACCCCCTCGAAGGCTTTCTTT
.	TRBV7-2	TRBJ2-3	many	CASSPFGAPDTQYF	TGTGCCAGCAGCCCGTTCGGGGCTCCAGATACGCAGTATTTT
.	TRBV3-1	TRBJ2-5	many	CASSQRITIEQETQYF	TGTGCCAGCAGCCAAAGAATCACAATCGAACAAGAGACCCAGTACTTC
.	TRBV9	TRBJ1-1	medium-sized	CASSVAAGADTEAFF	TGTGCCAGCAGCGTAGCTGCCGGGGCGGACACTGAAGCTTTCTTT
.	TRBV9	TRBJ1-5	many	CASSVGQAQPQHF	TGTGCCAGCAGCGTAGGGCAGGCTCAGCCCCAGCATTTT
.	TRBV9	TRBJ2-7	many	CASSVGGGTGITYEQYF	TGTGCCAGCAGCGTTGGAGGGGGGACCGGAATCACATACGAGCAGTACTTC
TRBD2	TRBV6-5	TRBJ2-1	many	CASSGYSGAYNEQFF	TGTGCCAGCAGCGGGTATAGCGGGGCGTACAATGAGCAGTTCTTC
.	TRBV28	TRBJ2-5	many	CASTTVLGPAETQYF	TGTGCCAGCACCACAGTTTTAGGGCCGGCGGAGACCCAGTACTTC
TRBD1	TRBV7-9	TRBJ2-6	many	CASSRDRGMSGANVLTF	TGTGCCAGCAGCCGTGACAGGGGGATGTCTGGGGCCAACGTCCTGACTTTC
.	TRBV5-6	TRBJ1-6	many	CASSLYNSPLHF	TGTGCCAGCAGCTTGTATAATTCACCCCTCCACTTT
TRBD2	TRBV12-3/TRBV12-4	TRBJ2-2	few	CASSNSGGQSGELFF	TGTGCCAGCTCTAATAGCGGGGGGCAGTCCGGGGAGCTGTTTTTT
.	TRBV12-3/TRBV12-4	TRBJ2-2	few	CASSLVRGGELFF	TGTGCCAGCAGTTTAGTGAGAGGCGGGGAGCTGTTTTTT
.	TRBV29-1	TRBJ2-1	many	CSVERGYGEQFF	TGCAGCGTTGAACGCGGTTACGGTGAGCAGTTCTTC
.	TRBV16	TRBJ2-1	many	CASSRHDEQFF	TGTGCCAGCAGCCGCCACGATGAGCAGTTCTTC
.	TRBV11-3	TRBJ2-3	.	CASSSGGGVGTQYF	TGTGCCAGCAGTTCCGGAGGGGGGGTTGGTACGCAGTATTTT
.	TRBV7-8	TRBJ1-1	many	CASSLQGRGVLDF	TGTGCCAGCAGCTTACAGGGGAGAGGGGTTCTCGACTTT
TRBD1	TRBV5-6	TRBJ2-7	many	CASSTTPSTGDEQYF	TGTGCCAGCAGCACAACACCGTCGACAGGGGACGAGCAGTACTTC
TRBD2	TRBV12-3/TRBV12-4	TRBJ2-7	many	CASSAKRGGRYEQYF	TGTGCCAGCAGTGCGAAGCGGGGGGGTCGCTACGAGCAGTACTTC
.	TRBV29-1	TRBJ1-1	many	CSVFSPGRNTEAFF	TGCAGCGTTTTCTCTCCAGGGCGGAACACTGAAGCTTTCTTT
TRBD2	TRBV5-1	TRBJ2-1	.	CASSFGTSGGSYNEQFF	TGCGCCAGCAGCTTTGGGACTAGCGGGGGCTCCTACAATGAGCAGTTCTTC
TRBD2	TRBV6-2/TRBV6-3	TRBJ2-5	.	CASRRLGTSGGQYQETQYF	TGTGCCAGCAGACGGCTCGGGACTAGCGGGGGCCAGTACCAAGAGACCCAGTACTTC